This passage covers 11 T cell receptor beta chains from one sample sequenced in a study of CD8 T cells in Susac syndrome. With random hexamers, reverse transcription was performed on roughly 0.5 to 1 ug of RNA. TCRdb passed the immunoSEQ multiplex PCR reads through MiXCR, listing each CDR3 protein once. Found here are some 180,000 distinct CDR3 sequences, just under 95% of them singletons; the top ten hold around 0.095%. Sequences were obtained from CD4+ T cells from PBMCs. These receptor sequences come from a human donor with Susac syndrome.

The V call is TRBV9, the J call TRBJ2-1, with D perhaps TRBD2 (5 bases). The CDR3 extends over 15 amino acids. V lost 4 bases and J 0 bases, leaving 11 bases between the germline ends. Germline values: CDR1 SGDLS, CDR2 YYNGEE. The CDR3 protein is CASSKSGSSYNEQFF. CDR3 DNA sequence: TGTGCCAGCAGCAAGAGCGGCAGCTCCTACAATGAGCAGTTCTTC.

A single count supports this clonotype. The rearrangement joins TRBV14 to TRBJ1-1; D is undetermined. V was clipped by 6 bases and J by 1 base, with 12 bases between them. Germline V gene sequence: CDR1 SGHDN, CDR2 FVKESK. The CDR3 is 14 amino acids. The DNA for the CDR3 is TGTGCCAGCAGAACACACCTCGGGAACACTGAAGCTTTCTTT. It translates to CASRTHLGNTEAFF. The full variable domain, its missing parts supplied by reference TRBV14 and TRBJ1-1, is EAGVTQFPSHSVIEKGQTVTLRCDPISGHDNLYWYRRVMGKEIKFLLHFVKESKQDESGMPNNRFLAERTGGTYSTLKVQPAELEDSGVYFCASRTHLGNTEAFFGQGTRLTVV.

The genes are TRBV29-1 and TRBJ1-4; no clear D gene. Germline V CDR1 and CDR2: SQVTM, ANQGSEA. Trimming left V 6 bases short and J 0 bases short, with 11 bases between. This CDR3 contains 14 residues. The CDR3 DNA reads TGCAGCGTCCGAGACGGTGCAACTAATGAAAAACTGTTTTTT. Translated, it gives CSVRDGATNEKLFF.

This clonotype was picked up a small number of times. The chain has TRBV29-1 and TRBJ2-7; 10 nucleotides line up with TRBD1. The CDR3 has 13 amino acids. Germline V CDR1 and CDR2: SQVTM, ANQGSEA. The V and J ends lost 5 bases and 2 bases, in that order; junction bases with no gene match: 3. The CDR3 sequence is CSVLGQGTYEQYF. In DNA form, the CDR3 reads TGCAGCGTTTTGGGACAGGGGACCTACGAGCAGTACTTC.

This sequence joins TRBV20-1 and TRBJ2-7; 7 bases map to TRBD1. After removal of 4 bases from V and 0 bases from J, the junction contained 9 bases not matched to a gene. Germline CDR1 reads DFQATT; CDR2 reads SNEGSKA (reference sequence). The CDR3 loop spans 15 amino acids. CDR3 loop: CSATSPTGSSYEQYF. CDR3 bases: TGCAGTGCTACCTCCCCGACAGGGAGCTCCTACGAGCAGTACTTC.

The rearrangement uses TRBV19 and TRBJ1-6; TRBD1 agrees at 8 bases. CDR3 length equals 16 residues. V lost 7 bases to trimming and J lost 0 bases; unmatched junction nucleotides: 5. Germline CDR1 is LNHDA and CDR2 is SQIVND (reference sequence). The CDR3 here is CASTSDRVSYNSPLHF. The DNA for the CDR3 is TGTGCCAGTACCTCGGACAGGGTCTCCTATAATTCACCCCTCCACTTT. The full variable domain, completed using reference TRBV19 and TRBJ1-6, is DGGITQSPKYLFRKEGQNVTLSCEQNLNHDAMYWYRQDPGQGLRLIYYSQIVNDFQKGDIAEGYSVSREKKESFPLTVTSAQKNPTAFYLCASTSDRVSYNSPLHFGNGTRLTVT.

This clonotype came up once. J is TRBJ2-3 and V is TRBV29-1; perhaps TRBD2 as D (7 bases). Germline V CDR1 and CDR2: SQVTM, ANQGSEA. V was cut by 2 bases and J by 0 bases, with 15 bases left in between. This CDR3 has 16 residues. The CDR3 spells CSVEKVSGTSTDTQYF. CDR3 DNA sequence: TGCAGCGTTGAAAAAGTGAGCGGGACAAGCACAGATACGCAGTATTTT.

V is TRBV6-2 or TRBV6-3 and J is TRBJ2-5; perhaps D is TRBD1 or TRBD2 (5 bases each). The germline V and J ends were trimmed by 2 bases and 4 bases, with 11 bases remaining between them. This CDR3 has 14 amino acids. Germline loops: CDR1 MNHEY, CDR2 SVGEGT. Written as DNA, the CDR3 is TGTGCCAGCAGTTACCTTGTGAGGGGAGAGACCCAGTACTTC. Protein product: CASSYLVRGETQYF.

The rearrangement uses TRBV5-1 and TRBJ2-1, with TRBD2 matching 10 bases. Germline CDR1 reads SGHRS; CDR2 reads YFSETQ. V lost 1 base to trimming and J lost 5 bases; unmatched junction nucleotides: 3. This CDR3 comprises 15 residues. The CDR3, as DNA: TGCGCCAGCAGCTTGTCTAGCGGGAGCGACAATGAGCAGTTCTTC. It yields the protein CASSLSSGSDNEQFF.

The V call is TRBV24-1, the J call TRBJ2-3; possibly TRBD2 for D (5 bases). CDR3 length: 16 residues. V was clipped by 2 bases and J by 3 bases, with 14 bases between them. Germline V gene data show CDR1 as KGHDR and CDR2 as SFDVKD. The CDR3 loop reads CATSDSMRRATDTQYF. CDR3 nucleotides: TGTGCCACCAGTGATTCCATGCGGCGGGCTACAGATACGCAGTATTTT.

This rearrangement joins TRBV14 to TRBJ1-3; D remains ambiguous. Trimming removed 3 bases from V and 7 bases from J, with 4 bases in between. Germline CDR1 reads SGHDN; CDR2 reads FVKESK. There are 11 residues in the CDR3. CDR3: CASSHKNTIYF. CDR3 coding DNA: TGTGCCAGCAGCCACAAGAACACCATATATTTT. Full variable domain (missing parts from reference TRBV14 and TRBJ1-3): EAGVTQFPSHSVIEKGQTVTLRCDPISGHDNLYWYRRVMGKEIKFLLHFVKESKQDESGMPNNRFLAERTGGTYSTLKVQPAELEDSGVYFCASSHKNTIYFGEGSWLTVV.